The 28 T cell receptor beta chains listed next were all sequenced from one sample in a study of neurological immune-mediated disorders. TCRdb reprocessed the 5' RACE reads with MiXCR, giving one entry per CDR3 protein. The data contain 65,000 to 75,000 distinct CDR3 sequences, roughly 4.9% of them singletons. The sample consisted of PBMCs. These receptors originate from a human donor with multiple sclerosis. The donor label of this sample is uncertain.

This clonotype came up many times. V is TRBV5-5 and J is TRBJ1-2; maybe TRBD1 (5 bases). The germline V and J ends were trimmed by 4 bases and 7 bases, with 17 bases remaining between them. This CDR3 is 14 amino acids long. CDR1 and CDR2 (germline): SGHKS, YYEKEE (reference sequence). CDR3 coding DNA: TGTGCCAGCAGCGTCGGCCAGGGTTCGGGTGGCTACACCTTC. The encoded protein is CASSVGQGSGGYTF.

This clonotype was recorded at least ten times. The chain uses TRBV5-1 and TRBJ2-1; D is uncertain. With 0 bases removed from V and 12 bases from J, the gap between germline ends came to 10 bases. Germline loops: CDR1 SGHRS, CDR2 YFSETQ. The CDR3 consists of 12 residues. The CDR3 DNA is TGCGCCAGCAGCTTGGATCCACCAGGGCAGTTCTTC. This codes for CASSLDPPGQFF. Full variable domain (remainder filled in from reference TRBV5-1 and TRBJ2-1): KAGVTQTPRYLIKTRGQQVTLSCSPISGHRSVSWYQQTPGQGLQFLFEYFSETQRNKGNFPGRFSGRQFSNSRSEMNVSTLELGDSALYLCASSLDPPGQFFGPGTRLTVL.

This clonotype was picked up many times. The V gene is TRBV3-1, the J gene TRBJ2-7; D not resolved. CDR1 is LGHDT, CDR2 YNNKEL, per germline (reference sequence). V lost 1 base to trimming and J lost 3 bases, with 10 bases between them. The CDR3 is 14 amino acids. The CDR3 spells CASSQGGKDYEQYF. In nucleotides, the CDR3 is TGTGCCAGCAGCCAAGGTGGGAAAGACTACGAGCAGTACTTC.

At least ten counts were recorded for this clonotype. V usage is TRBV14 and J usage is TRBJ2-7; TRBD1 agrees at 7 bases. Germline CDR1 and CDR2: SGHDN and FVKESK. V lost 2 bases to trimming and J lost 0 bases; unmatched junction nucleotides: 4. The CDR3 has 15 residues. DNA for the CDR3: TGTGCCAGCAGCCAAATTGGACAGGCCTCCTACGAGCAGTACTTC. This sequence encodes CASSQIGQASYEQYF.

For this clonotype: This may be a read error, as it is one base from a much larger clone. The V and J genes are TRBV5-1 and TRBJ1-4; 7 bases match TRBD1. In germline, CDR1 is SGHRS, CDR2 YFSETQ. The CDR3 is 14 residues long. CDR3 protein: CARSLIRGTEKLFF. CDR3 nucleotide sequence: TGCGCCAGAAGCTTAATCAGGGGGACTGAAAAACTGTTTTTT.

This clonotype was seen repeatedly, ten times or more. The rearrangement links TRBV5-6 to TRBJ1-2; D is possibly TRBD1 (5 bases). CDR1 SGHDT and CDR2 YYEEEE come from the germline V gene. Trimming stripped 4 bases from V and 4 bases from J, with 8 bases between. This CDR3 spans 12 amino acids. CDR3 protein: CASSLGGYGYTF. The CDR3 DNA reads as TGTGCCAGCAGCCTCGGGGGCTATGGCTACACCTTC.

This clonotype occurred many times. The CDR3 sequence is CSAADSHYGYTF. CDR3 bases: TGCAGTGCCGCAGACAGCCACTATGGCTACACCTTC. The chain recombines TRBV20-1 with TRBJ1-2; D is perhaps TRBD1 (5 bases). The germline gives CDR1 DFQATT, CDR2 SNEGSKA (reference sequence). The CDR3 loop spans 12 amino acids. V lost 6 bases, J lost 3 bases, and 11 bases lay in between.

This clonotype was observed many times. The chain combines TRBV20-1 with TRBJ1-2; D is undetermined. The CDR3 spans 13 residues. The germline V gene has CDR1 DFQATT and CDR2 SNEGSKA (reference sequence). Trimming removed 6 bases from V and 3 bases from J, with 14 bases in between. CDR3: CSAPPPEYYGYTF. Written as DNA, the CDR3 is TGCAGTGCCCCGCCCCCGGAATACTATGGCTACACCTTC.

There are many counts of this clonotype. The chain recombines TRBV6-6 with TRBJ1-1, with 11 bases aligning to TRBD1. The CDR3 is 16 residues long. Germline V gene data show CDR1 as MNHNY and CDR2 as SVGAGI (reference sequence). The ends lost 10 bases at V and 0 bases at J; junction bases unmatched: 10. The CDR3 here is CAITPGQGEMNTEAFF. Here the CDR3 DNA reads TGTGCCATTACTCCGGGACAGGGGGAAATGAACACTGAAGCTTTCTTT.

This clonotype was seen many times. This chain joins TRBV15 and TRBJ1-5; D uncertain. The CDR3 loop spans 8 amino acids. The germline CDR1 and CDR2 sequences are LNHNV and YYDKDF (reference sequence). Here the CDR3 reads CSNQPQHF. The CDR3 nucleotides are TGTAGCAATCAGCCCCAGCATTTT.

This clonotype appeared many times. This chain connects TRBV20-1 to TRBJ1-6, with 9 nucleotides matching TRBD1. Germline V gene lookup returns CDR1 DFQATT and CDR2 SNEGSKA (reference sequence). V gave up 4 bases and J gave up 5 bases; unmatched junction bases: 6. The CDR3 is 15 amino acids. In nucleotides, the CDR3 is TGCAGTGCTATCGGCCGGGACAGGGATAATTCACCCCTCCACTTT. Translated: CSAIGRDRDNSPLHF.

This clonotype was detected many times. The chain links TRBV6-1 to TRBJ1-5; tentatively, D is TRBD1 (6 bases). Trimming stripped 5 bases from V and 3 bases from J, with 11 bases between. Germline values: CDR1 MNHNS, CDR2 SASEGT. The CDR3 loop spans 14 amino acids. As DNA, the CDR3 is TGTGCCAGCAGTAGGACAGTGACCAATCAGCCCCAGCATTTT. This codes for CASSRTVTNQPQHF.

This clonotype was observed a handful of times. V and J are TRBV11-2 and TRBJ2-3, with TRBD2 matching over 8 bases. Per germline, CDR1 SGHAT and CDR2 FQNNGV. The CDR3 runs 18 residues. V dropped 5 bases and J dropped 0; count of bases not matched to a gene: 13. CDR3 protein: CASSRRPGLGTSTDTQYF. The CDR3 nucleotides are TGTGCCAGCAGCCGCCGCCCGGGACTAGGAACTAGCACAGATACGCAGTATTTT. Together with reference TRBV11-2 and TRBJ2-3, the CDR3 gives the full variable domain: EAGVAQSPRYKIIEKRQSVAFWCNPISGHATLYWYQQILGQGPKLLIQFQNNGVVDDSQLPKDRFSAERLKGVDSTLKIQPAKLEDSAVYLCASSRRPGLGTSTDTQYFGPGTRLTVL.

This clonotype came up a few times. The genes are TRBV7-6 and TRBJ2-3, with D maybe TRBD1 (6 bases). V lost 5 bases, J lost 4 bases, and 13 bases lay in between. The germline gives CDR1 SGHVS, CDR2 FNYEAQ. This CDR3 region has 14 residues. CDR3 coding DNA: TGTGCCAGCAGCCCGCGCCCAGGGGCAGATACGCAGTATTTT. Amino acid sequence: CASSPRPGADTQYF.

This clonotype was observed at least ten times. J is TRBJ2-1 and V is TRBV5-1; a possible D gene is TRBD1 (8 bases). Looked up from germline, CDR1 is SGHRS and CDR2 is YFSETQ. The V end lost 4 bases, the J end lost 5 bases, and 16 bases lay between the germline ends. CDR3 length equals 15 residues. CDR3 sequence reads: CASSQQGGVDNEQFF. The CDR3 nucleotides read TGCGCCAGCAGCCAACAGGGGGGGGTCGACAATGAGCAGTTCTTC.

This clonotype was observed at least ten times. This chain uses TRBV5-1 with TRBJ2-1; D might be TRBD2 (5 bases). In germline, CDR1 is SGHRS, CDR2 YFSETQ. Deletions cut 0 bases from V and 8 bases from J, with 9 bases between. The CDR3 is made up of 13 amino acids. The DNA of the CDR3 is TGCGCCAGCAGCTTGGTTGCGGGCGATGAGCAGTTCTTC. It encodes CASSLVAGDEQFF.

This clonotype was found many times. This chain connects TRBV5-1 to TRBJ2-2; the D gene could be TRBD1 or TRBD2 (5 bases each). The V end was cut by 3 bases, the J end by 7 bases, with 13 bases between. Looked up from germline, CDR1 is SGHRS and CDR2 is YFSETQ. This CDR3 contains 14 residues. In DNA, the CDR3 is TGCGCCAGCAGCTCGGGACCTCAGGGCGGGGAGCTGTTTTTT. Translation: CASSSGPQGGELFF.

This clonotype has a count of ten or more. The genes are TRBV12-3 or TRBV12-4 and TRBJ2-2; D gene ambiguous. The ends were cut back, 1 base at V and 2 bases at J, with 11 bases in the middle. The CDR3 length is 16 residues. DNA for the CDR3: TGTGCCAGCAGTTTAGGTCCTGGTACAAACACCGGGGAGCTGTTTTTT. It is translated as CASSLGPGTNTGELFF.

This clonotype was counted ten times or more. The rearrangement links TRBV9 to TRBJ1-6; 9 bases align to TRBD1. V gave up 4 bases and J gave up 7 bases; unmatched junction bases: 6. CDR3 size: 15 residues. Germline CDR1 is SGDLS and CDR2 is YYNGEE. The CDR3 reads CASSPGQGTNSPLHF. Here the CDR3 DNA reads TGTGCCAGCAGCCCAGGACAGGGGACGAATTCACCCCTCCACTTT.

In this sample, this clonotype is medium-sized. Written as DNA, the CDR3 is TGCAGTGCTAGAAAGACAGGGATCATAACCTATAATTCACCCCTCCACTTT. Translated, it gives CSARKTGIITYNSPLHF. The chain is built from TRBV20-1 and TRBJ1-6, with 7 bases lining up with TRBD1. Germline CDR1 and CDR2: DFQATT and SNEGSKA (reference sequence). V was clipped by 2 bases and J by 2 bases; unmatched bases: 9. CDR3 length: 17 residues.

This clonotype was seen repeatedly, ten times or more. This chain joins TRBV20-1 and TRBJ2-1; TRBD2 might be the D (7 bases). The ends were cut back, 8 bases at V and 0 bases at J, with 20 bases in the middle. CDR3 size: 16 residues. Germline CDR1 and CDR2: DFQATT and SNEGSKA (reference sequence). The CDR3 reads CSSYSGGRSSYNEQFF. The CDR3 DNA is TGCAGTTCTTATTCGGGGGGCCGTAGCTCCTACAATGAGCAGTTCTTC.

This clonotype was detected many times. CDR3 coding DNA: TGCAGTGCTAGTGGACGGACAGGGGTGTTTTATGGCTACACCTTC. Residues: CSASGRTGVFYGYTF. The rearrangement joins TRBV20-1 to TRBJ1-2, with 9 bases identical to TRBD1. V dropped 3 bases and J dropped 5; count of bases not matched to a gene: 10. CDR3 length equals 15 residues. Germline lookup yields CDR1 DFQATT and CDR2 SNEGSKA (reference sequence).

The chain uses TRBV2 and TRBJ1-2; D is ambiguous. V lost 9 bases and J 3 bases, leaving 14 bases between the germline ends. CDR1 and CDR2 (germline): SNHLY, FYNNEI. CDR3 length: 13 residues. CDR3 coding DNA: TGTGCCAGGGAGACCGGGAGCCACTATGGCTACACCTTC. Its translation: CARETGSHYGYTF.

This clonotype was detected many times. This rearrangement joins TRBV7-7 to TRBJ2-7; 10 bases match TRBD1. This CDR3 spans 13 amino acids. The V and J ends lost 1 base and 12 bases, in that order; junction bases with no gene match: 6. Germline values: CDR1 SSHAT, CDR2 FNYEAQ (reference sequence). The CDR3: CASSLESGTGVYF. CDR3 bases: TGTGCCAGCAGCTTAGAATCCGGGACAGGGGTGTACTTC.

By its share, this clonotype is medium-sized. The CDR3 region is CAISPDGSSYNEQFF. CDR3 nucleotide sequence: TGTGCCATCAGTCCCGACGGTAGCTCCTACAATGAGCAGTTCTTC. This chain links TRBV10-3 with TRBJ2-1; D ambiguous. Germline V CDR1 and CDR2: ENHRY, SYGVKD. This CDR3 has 15 amino acids. Trimming cost V 5 bases and J 0 bases, with 11 bases left between them.

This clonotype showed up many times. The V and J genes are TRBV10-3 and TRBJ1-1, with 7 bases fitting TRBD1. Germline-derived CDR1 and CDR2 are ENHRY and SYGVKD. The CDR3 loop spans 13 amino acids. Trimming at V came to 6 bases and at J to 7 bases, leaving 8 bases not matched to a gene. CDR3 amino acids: CAIRDRPPNEAFF. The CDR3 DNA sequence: TGTGCCATCAGGGACAGGCCGCCTAATGAAGCTTTCTTT.

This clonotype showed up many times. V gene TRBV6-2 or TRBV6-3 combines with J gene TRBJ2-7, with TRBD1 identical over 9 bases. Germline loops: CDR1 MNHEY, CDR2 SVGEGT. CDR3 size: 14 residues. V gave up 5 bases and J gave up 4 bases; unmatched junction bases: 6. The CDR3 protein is CASSVGQGPYEQYF. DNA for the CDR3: TGTGCCAGCAGTGTAGGACAGGGGCCATACGAGCAGTACTTC.

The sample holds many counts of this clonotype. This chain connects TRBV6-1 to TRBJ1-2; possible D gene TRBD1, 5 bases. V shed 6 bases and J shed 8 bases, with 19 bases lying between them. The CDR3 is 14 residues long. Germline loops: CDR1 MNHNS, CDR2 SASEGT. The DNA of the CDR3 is TGTGCCAGCAGGAAACGGGGGGAAGGGAGCGGCTACACCTTC. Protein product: CASRKRGEGSGYTF.